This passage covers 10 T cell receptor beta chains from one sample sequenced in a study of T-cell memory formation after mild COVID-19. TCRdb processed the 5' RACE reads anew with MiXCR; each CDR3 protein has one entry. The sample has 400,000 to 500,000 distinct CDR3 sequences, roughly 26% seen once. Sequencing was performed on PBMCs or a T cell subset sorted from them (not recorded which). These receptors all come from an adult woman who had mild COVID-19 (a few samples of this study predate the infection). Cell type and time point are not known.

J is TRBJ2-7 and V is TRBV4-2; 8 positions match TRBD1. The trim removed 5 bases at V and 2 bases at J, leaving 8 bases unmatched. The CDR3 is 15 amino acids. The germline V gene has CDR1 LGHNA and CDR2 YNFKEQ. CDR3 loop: CASSAPGTGTYEQYF. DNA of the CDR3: TGTGCCAGCAGCGCCCCCGGGACAGGCACCTACGAGCAGTACTTC.

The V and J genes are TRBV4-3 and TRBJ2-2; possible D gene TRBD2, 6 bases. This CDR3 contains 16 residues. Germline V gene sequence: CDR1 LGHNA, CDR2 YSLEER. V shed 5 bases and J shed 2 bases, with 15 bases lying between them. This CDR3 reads CASSTGTGLNTGELFF. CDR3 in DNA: TGCGCCAGCAGCACCGGGACGGGACTTAACACCGGGGAGCTGTTTTTT.

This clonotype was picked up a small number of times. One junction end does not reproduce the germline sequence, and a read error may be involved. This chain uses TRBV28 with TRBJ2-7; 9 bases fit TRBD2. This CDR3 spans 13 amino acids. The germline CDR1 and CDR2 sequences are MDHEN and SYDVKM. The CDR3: CASSSSRLAAIGF. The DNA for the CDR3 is TGTGCCAGCAGTTCGTCGAGACTAGCGGCAATTGGATTC.

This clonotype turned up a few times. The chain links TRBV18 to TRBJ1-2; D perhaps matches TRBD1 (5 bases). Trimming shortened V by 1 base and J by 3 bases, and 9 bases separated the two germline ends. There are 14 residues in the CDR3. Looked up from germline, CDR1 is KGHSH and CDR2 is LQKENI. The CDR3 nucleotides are TGTGCCAGCTCACCACTACGGGACGACTATGGCTACACCTTC. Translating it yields CASSPLRDDYGYTF.

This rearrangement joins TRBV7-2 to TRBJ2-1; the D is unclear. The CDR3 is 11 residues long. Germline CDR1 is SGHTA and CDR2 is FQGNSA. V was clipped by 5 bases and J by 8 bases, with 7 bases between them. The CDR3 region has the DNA TGTGCCAGCAGCCCACCTGATGAGCAGTTCTTC. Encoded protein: CASSPPDEQFF.

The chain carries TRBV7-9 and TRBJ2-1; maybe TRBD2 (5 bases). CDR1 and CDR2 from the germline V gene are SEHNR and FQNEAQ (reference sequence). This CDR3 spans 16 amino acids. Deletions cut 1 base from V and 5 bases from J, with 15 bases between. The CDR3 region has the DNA TGTGCCAGCAGCTTAGTGGGTAGCGCCGGACACAATGAGCAGTTCTTC. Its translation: CASSLVGSAGHNEQFF.

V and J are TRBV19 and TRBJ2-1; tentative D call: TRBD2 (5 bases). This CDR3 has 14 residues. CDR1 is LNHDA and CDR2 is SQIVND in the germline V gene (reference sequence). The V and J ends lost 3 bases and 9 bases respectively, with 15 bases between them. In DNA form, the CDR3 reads TGTGCCAGTAGTATCCGGGTGTCTCGGGGTGAGCAGTTCTTC. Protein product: CASSIRVSRGEQFF.

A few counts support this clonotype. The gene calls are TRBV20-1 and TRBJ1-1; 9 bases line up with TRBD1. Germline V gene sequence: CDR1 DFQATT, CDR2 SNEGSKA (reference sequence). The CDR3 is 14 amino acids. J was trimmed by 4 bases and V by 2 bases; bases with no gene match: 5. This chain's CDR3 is CSARRDRAGTEAFF. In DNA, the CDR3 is TGCAGTGCTAGAAGGGACAGGGCTGGCACTGAAGCTTTCTTT.

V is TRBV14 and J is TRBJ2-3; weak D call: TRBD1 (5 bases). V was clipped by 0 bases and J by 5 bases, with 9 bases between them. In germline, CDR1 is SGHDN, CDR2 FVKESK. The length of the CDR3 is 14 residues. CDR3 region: CASSQEGVVDTQYF. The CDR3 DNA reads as TGTGCCAGCAGCCAAGAAGGGGTGGTAGATACGCAGTATTTT.

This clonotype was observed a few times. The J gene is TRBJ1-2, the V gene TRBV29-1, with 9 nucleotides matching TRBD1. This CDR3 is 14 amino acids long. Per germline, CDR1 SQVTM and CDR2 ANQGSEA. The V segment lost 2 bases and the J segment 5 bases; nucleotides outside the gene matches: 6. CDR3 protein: CSVEPAGQGYGYTF. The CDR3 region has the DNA TGCAGCGTTGAACCAGCGGGACAGGGTTATGGCTACACCTTC.